This TCR beta chain was sequenced in a study of T-cell reconstitution after alpha-beta-depleted transplantation in children. J was trimmed by 8 bases and V by 4 bases; bases with no gene match: 11. There are 14 residues in the CDR3. Germline CDR1 reads SGHRS; CDR2 reads YFSETQ. TCRbeta library construction was performed incorporating unique molecular identifiers. TCRdb re-called the PCR reads through MiXCR, storing one row per CDR3 protein. The table shows 150,000 to 250,000 distinct CDR3 sequences, with approximately 14% occurring only once. The clonotype originates from a human donor who donated a stem cell graft to a child with acute lymphoblastic leukemia. Here the sequenced sample was PBMCs from the stem cell graft donor, taken from the stem cell graft. The chain employs TRBV5-1 and TRBJ1-2; 7 bases align to TRBD1. The CDR3 here is CASSRTQDREGYTF. CDR3 sequence (DNA): TGCGCCAGCAGCCGAACCCAAGACAGGGAAGGCTACACCTTC.